This TCR beta chain was observed in a study of T-cell reconstitution after alpha-beta-depleted transplantation in children. Researchers prepared the TCRbeta library using unique molecular identifiers, the study reports. TCRdb passed the PCR reads through MiXCR, listing each CDR3 protein once. The sample lists about 500,000 distinct CDR3 sequences; about 33% were seen once. Germline V CDR1 and CDR2: DFQATT, SNEGSKA (reference sequence). This CDR3 has 14 amino acids. Between the trimmed V and J ends, which lost 5 bases and 2 bases, there was a span of 15 bases. The gene calls are TRBV20-1 and TRBJ1-2; maybe TRBD1 (6 bases). This receptor was identified in a human donor who donated a stem cell graft to a child with aplastic anemia. The sample consisted of PBMCs from the stem cell graft donor, taken from the stem cell graft. CDR3 bases: TGCAGTGCTCCACGAGGGGGTAGCAACTATGGCTACACCTTC. This gives the protein CSAPRGGSNYGYTF.